Given below is one TCR beta chain in context. Healthy bone marrow donors supplied every sample. This specimen belongs to a study of cytomegalovirus exposure and HLA in healthy donors. The PCR had 60 Vbeta and 13 Jbeta primers. Data came from immunoSEQ multiplex PCR; TCRdb stores just in-frame clones and leaves some out. The sample yields 65,000 to 95,000 clones, 65% to 85% seen once. The junction had 6 bases not matched to a gene; V was cut back by 5 bases and J by 2 bases. CDR1 and CDR2 (germline): LGHNA, YNFKEQ. The CDR3 spans 16 residues. The genes are TRBV4-2 and TRBJ2-1; 10 bases align to TRBD2. The material sequenced was PBMCs. This TCR was recovered from a man between 65 and 85 years old in good health and CMV-seronegative. The CDR3 DNA reads as TGTGCCAGCAGCTCCCAAGCGGGAGGGGCCTACAATGAGCAGTTCTTC. Translated, it gives CASSSQAGGAYNEQFF.